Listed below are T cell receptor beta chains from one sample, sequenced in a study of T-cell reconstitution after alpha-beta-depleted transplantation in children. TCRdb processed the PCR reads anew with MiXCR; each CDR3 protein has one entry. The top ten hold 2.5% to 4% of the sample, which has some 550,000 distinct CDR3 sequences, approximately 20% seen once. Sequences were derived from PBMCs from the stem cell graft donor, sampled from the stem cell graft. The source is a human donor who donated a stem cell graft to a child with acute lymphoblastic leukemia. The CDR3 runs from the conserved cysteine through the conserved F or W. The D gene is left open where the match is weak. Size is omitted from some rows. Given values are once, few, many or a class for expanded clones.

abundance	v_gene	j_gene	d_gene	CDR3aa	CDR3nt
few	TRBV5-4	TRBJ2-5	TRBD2	CASSLDPSGSLETQYF	TGTGCCAGCAGCTTGGATCCTAGCGGGAGCCTTGAGACCCAGTACTTC
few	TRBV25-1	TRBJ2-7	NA	CASSGIIDARYEQYF	TGTGCCAGCAGTGGAATTATCGACGCCCGCTACGAGCAGTACTTC
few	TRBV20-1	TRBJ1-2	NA	CSAIPRVAMGGYTF	TGCAGTGCTATCCCCAGGGTGGCGATGGGAGGCTACACCTTC
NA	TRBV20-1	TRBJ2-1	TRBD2	CSAPWREGYNEQFF	TGCAGTGCCCCCTGGCGGGAGGGCTACAATGAGCAGTTCTTC
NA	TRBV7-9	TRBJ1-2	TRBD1	CASSLTTGTEIYGYTF	TGTGCCAGCAGCCTAACAACCGGGACAGAAATCTATGGCTACACCTTC
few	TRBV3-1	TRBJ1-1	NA	CASSQTRTEAFF	TGTGCCAGCAGCCAAACTAGGACTGAAGCTTTCTTT
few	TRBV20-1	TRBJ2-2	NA	CSAFTRGVFAGELFF	TGCAGTGCTTTCACGAGGGGGGTTTTCGCCGGGGAGCTGTTTTTT
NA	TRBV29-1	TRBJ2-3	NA	CSVEVGRGDRGGRPSDTQYF	TGCAGCGTTGAAGTAGGCAGGGGAGACCGGGGTGGTCGTCCATCAGATACGCAGTATTTT
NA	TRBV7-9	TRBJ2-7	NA	CASSSPTRQDYEQYF	TGTGCCAGCAGCTCCCCCACCCGGCAGGACTACGAGCAGTACTTC
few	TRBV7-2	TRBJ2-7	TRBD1	CASSHDYATGGYEQYF	TGTGCCAGCAGCCACGACTACGCGACAGGGGGCTACGAGCAGTACTTC
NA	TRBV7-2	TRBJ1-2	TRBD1	CASSLGTGAGEGYTF	TGTGCCAGCAGCTTAGGAACAGGGGCCGGGGAGGGCTACACCTTC
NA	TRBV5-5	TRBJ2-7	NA	CASTVSNYEQYF	TGTGCCAGCACGGTCAGTAACTACGAGCAGTACTTC
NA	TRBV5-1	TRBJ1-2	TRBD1	CASSLAVTGTGVRHYGYTF	TGCGCCAGCAGCTTGGCAGTGACCGGGACAGGGGTGAGACACTATGGCTACACCTTC
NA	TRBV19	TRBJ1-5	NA	CASRPGRYSDRRNQPQHF	TGTGCCAGTAGGCCGGGACGATACTCCGATAGGCGGAATCAGCCCCAGCATTTT
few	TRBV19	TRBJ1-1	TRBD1	CASSTGGATEAFF	TGTGCCAGTAGCACAGGGGGAGCCACTGAAGCTTTCTTT
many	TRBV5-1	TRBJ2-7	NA	CASSLGPTYEQYF	TGTGCCAGCAGCTTGGGACCGACCTACGAGCAGTACTTC
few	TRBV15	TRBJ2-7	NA	CATSEASDYEQYF	TGTGCCACCAGTGAAGCTAGCGACTACGAGCAGTACTTC
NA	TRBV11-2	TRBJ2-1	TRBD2	CASSPRTRYFEQFF	TGTGCCAGCAGCCCTAGGACTAGGTACTTTGAGCAGTTCTTC
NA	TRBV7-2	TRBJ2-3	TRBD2	CASSPTRLAGADTQYF	TGTGCCAGCAGCCCCACCCGTCTAGCGGGAGCAGATACGCAGTATTTT
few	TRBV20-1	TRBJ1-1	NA	CSASGQKNMNTEAFF	TGCAGTGCTAGCGGGCAGAAAAACATGAACACTGAAGCTTTCTTT
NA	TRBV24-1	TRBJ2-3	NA	CATSDFGPINTDTQYF	TGTGCCACCAGTGATTTCGGACCTATTAACACAGATACGCAGTATTTT
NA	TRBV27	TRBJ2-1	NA	CASSLSIAASYNEQFF	TGTGCCAGCAGTTTATCGATAGCGGCCTCCTACAATGAGCAGTTCTTC
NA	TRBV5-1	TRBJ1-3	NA	CASSLDLGLGAFSGNTIYF	TGCGCCAGCAGCTTGGATTTGGGATTGGGGGCATTCTCTGGAAACACCATATATTTT
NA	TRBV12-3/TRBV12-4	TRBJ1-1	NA	CASSLEPEAGTEAFF	TGTGCCAGCAGTTTAGAGCCGGAGGCGGGCACTGAAGCTTTCTTT
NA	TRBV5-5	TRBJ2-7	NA	CASSLTGWSQYF	TGTGCCAGCAGCTTGACAGGATGGTCGCAGTACTTC
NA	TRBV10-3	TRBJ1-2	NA	CAISESGASYGYTF	TGTGCCATCAGTGAGTCCGGCGCTAGCTATGGCTACACCTTC
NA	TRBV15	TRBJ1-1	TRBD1	CATSGTGGWDTEAFF	TGTGCCACCAGTGGGACAGGGGGGTGGGACACTGAAGCTTTCTTT
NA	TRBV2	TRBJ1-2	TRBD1	CATDLRTGGNYGYTF	TGTGCCACCGATCTCCGGACAGGGGGCAACTATGGCTACACCTTC
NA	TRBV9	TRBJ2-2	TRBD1	CASSATGTGIPNTGELFF	TGTGCCAGCAGCGCAACCGGGACAGGGATACCGAACACCGGGGAGCTGTTTTTT
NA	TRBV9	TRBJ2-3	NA	CASSVDGSPATDTQYF	TGTGCCAGCAGCGTAGACGGGAGTCCCGCCACAGATACGCAGTATTTT
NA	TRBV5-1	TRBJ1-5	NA	CASSLEADRSNQPQHF	TGCGCCAGCAGCTTGGAGGCCGATAGATCCAATCAGCCCCAGCATTTT
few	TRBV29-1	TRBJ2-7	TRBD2	CSVEWGGSLEQYF	TGCAGCGTTGAATGGGGCGGGAGCCTCGAGCAGTACTTC
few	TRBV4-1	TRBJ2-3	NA	CASSLARGNTDTQYF	TGCGCCAGCAGCCTCGCCAGGGGAAACACAGATACGCAGTATTTT
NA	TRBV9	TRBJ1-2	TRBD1	CASSVLDRALDGYTF	TGTGCCAGCAGCGTATTGGACAGGGCGTTGGATGGCTACACCTTC
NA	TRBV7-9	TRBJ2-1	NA	CASSLGSSWSNNEQFF	TGTGCCAGCAGCTTAGGGAGTAGTTGGTCCAACAATGAGCAGTTCTTC
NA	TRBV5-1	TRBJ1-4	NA	CASSWEGQEKLFF	TGCGCCAGCAGCTGGGAAGGTCAAGAAAAACTGTTTTTT
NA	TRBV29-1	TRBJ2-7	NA	CSVAYGPYEQYF	TGCAGCGTAGCCTATGGTCCATACGAGCAGTACTTC
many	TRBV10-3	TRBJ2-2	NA	CAISQIRDADNTGELFF	TGTGCCATCAGCCAAATACGGGACGCCGATAACACCGGGGAGCTGTTTTTT
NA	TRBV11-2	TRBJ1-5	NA	CASRSGTRVNQPQHF	TGTGCCAGCAGGAGCGGGACAAGGGTCAATCAGCCCCAGCATTTT
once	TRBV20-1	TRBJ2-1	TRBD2	CSAKGLGLAGVGYNEQFF	TGCAGTGCCAAGGGGCTGGGACTAGCGGGAGTCGGTTACAATGAGCAGTTCTTC
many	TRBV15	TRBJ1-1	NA	CATSRDLGGNTEAFF	TGTGCCACCAGCAGAGATCTCGGGGGAAACACTGAAGCTTTCTTT
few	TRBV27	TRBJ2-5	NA	CASGPDHLGEETQYF	TGTGCCAGCGGCCCCGACCACCTAGGGGAAGAGACCCAGTACTTC
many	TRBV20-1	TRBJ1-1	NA	CSALGTEAFF	TGCAGTGCCCTCGGTACTGAAGCTTTCTTT
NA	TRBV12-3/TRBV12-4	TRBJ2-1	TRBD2	CASSRSGLAGVDEQFF	TGTGCCAGCAGTCGCTCGGGACTAGCGGGAGTGGATGAGCAGTTCTTC